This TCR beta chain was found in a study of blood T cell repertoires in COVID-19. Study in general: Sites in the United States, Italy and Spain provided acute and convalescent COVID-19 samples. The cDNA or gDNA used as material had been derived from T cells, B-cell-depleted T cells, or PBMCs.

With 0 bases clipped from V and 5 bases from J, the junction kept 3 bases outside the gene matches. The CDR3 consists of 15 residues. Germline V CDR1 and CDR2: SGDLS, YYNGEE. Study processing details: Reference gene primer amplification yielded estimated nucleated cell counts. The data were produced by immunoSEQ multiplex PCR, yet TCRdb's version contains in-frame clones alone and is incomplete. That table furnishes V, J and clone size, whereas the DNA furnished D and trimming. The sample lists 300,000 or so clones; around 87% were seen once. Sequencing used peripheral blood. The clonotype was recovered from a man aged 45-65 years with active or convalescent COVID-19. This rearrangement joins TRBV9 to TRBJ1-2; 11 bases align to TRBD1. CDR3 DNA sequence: TGTGCCAGCAGCGTAGTAGGACAGGGGGCGTATGGCTACACCTTC. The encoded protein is CASSVVGQGAYGYTF.